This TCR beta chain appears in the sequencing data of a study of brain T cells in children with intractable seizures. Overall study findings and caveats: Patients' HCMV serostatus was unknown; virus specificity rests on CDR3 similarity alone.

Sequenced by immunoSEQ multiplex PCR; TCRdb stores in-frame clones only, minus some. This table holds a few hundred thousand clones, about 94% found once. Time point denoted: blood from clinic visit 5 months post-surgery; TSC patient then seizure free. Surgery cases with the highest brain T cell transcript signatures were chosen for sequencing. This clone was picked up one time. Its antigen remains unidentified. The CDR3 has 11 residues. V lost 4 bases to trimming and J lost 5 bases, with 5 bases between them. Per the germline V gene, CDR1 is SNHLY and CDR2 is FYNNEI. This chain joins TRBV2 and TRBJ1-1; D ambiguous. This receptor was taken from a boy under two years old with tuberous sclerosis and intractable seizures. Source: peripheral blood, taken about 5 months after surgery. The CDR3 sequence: CASSGITEAFF. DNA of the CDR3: TGTGCCAGCAGTGGGATTACTGAAGCTTTCTTT.